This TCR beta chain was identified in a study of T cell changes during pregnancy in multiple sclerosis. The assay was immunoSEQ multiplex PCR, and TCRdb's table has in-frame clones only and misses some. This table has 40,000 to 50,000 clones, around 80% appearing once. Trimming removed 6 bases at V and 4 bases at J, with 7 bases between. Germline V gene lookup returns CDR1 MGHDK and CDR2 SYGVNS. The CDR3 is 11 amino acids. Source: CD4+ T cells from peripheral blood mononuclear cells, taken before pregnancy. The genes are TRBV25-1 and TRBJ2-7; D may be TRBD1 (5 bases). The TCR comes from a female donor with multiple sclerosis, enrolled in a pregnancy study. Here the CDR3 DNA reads TGTGCCAGCAGGGACAATTACGAGCAGTACTTC. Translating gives CASRDNYEQYF.